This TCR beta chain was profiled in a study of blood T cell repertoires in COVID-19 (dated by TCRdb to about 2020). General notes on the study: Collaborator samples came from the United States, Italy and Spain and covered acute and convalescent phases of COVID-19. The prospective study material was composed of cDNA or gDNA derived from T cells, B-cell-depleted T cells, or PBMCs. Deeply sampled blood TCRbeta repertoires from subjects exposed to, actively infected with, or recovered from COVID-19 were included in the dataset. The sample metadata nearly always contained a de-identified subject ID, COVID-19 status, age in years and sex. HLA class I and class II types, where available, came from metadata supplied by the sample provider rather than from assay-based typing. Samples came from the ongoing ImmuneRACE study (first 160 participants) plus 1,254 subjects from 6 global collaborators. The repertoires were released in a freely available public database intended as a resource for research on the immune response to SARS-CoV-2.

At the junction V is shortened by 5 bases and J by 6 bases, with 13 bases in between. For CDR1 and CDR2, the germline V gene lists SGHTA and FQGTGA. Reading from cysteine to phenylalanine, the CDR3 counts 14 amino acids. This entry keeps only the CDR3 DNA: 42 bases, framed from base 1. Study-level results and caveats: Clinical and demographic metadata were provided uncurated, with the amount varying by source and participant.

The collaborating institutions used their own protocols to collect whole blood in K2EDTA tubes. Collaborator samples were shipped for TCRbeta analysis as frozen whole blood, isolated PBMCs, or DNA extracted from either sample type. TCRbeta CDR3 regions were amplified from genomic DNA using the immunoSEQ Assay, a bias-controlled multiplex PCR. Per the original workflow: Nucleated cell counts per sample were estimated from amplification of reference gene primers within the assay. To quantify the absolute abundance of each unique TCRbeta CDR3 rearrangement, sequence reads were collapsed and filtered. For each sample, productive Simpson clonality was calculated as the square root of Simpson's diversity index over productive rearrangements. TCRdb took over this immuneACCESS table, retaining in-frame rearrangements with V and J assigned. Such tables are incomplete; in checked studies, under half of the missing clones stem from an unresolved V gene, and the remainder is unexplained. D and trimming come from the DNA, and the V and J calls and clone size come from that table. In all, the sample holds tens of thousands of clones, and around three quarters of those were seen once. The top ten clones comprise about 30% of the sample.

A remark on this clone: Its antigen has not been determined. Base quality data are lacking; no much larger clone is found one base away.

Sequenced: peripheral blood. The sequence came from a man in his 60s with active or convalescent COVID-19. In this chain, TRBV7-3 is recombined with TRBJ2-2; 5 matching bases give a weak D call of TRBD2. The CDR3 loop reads CASSDALGAGELFF. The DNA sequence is TGTGCCAGCAGCGACGCCCTCGGGGCCGGGGAGCTGTTTTTT.